The clone carrying this T cell receptor (beta chain) came up many times. The sample belongs to a study of Graves' ophthalmopathy and Graves' hyperthyroidism. CDR3 length: 16 residues. CDR1 is SGHRS, CDR2 YFSETQ, per germline. V lost 5 bases, J lost 2 bases, and 13 bases stayed unmatched. The authors amplified TCR beta CDR3 regions, and they did so from RNA transcripts for repertoire sequencing. After a first-round RT-PCR with HTBI primers, a second-round multiplex PCR was run. MiXCR was run by TCRdb on the multiplex PCR reads, yielding one entry per CDR3 protein. The table shows 300,000 to 350,000 distinct CDR3 sequences, with 17% occurring only once.

The specimen sequenced was peripheral blood. This sequence was found in an adult man with Graves' ophthalmopathy. The chain employs TRBV5-1 and TRBJ2-7; the match to TRBD1 covers 7 bases. CDR3 DNA sequence: TGCGCCAGCAGGCGCGAACCGACAGGGACAGCCTACGAGCAGTACTTC. Its protein product is CASRREPTGTAYEQYF.